These T cell receptor beta chains were read from a single sample in a study of Graves' ophthalmopathy and Graves' hyperthyroidism. TCRdb used MiXCR to reprocess the multiplex PCR reads, holding one entry per CDR3 protein. Of approximately 500,000 distinct CDR3 sequences in the sample, about 15% were seen once. Source material: blood. These receptors came from a woman aged 30 to 39 with Graves' ophthalmopathy. The CDR3 runs from the conserved cysteine through the conserved F or W. D genes are given only for firm matches. Only some rows state a clone size, as once, few, many or a class for expanded clones.

>TRBD1|TRBJ2-7|many|TRBV6-2/TRBV6-3
CASSYQGQGAVRTYEQYF
TGTGCCAGCAGTTACCAGGGACAGGGGGCGGTAAGAACCTACGAGCAGTACTTC
>TRBD1|TRBJ1-6|many|TRBV28
CASSFLDRGIPLHF
TGTGCCAGCAGTTTCTTGGACAGGGGTATTCCCCTCCACTTT
>NA|TRBJ1-2|NA|TRBV3-1
CASSQEKTLTYTF
TGTGCCAGCAGCCAAGAGAAGACCCTCACCTACACCTTC
>NA|TRBJ2-2|many|TRBV7-8
CASSLVGAGELFF
TGTGCCAGCAGCTTAGTTGGTGCCGGGGAGCTGTTTTTT
>NA|TRBJ2-7|NA|TRBV10-2
CASGDGPYEQYF
TGCGCCAGTGGGGACGGACCCTACGAGCAGTACTTC
>TRBD2|TRBJ2-7|many|TRBV29-1
CSVRGLAGGHEQYF
TGCAGCGTCCGAGGACTAGCGGGGGGCCACGAGCAGTACTTC
>NA|TRBJ1-6|many|TRBV6-1
CASSEGTRYNSPLHF
TGTGCCAGCAGTGAAGGTACAAGATATAATTCACCCCTCCACTTT
>NA|TRBJ2-7|NA|TRBV28
CASTWLRVGAYDQYF
TGTGCCAGCACCTGGCTCCGGGTCGGGGCCTACGATCAGTACTTC
>NA|TRBJ2-7|many|TRBV6-1
CATRDYLYEQYF
TGTGCCACCCGAGACTATCTCTACGAGCAGTACTTC
>NA|TRBJ1-1|many|TRBV28
CASSFGGAATEAFF
TGTGCCAGCAGTTTCGGGGGGGCAGCGACTGAAGCTTTCTTT
>NA|TRBJ2-7|many|TRBV29-1
CSVKDSSYEQYF
TGCAGCGTAAAGGACTCCTCCTACGAGCAGTACTTC
>NA|TRBJ1-1|many|TRBV28
CASSWRGSPEAFF
TGTGCCAGCAGTTGGCGGGGATCCCCTGAAGCTTTCTTT
>NA|TRBJ2-2|many|TRBV6-2/TRBV6-3
CASSYGGSLIMNTGELFF
TGTGCCAGCAGTTACGGAGGCAGCTTAATAATGAACACCGGGGAGCTGTTTTTT
>NA|TRBJ2-2|many|TRBV29-1
CSVESEANTGELFF
TGCAGCGTTGAGTCCGAGGCGAACACCGGGGAGCTGTTTTTT
>NA|TRBJ1-1|many|TRBV29-1
CSVGFMNTEAFF
TGCAGCGTAGGATTTATGAACACTGAAGCTTTCTTT
>NA|TRBJ2-7|many|TRBV15
CATSTLTDSSSYEQYF
TGTGCCACCAGCACCTTGACAGACTCGAGCTCCTACGAGCAGTACTTC
>TRBD2|TRBJ2-4|NA|TRBV30
CALRSGRDPLAKNIQYF
TGTGCCTTACGTAGCGGGAGGGACCCCTTAGCCAAAAACATTCAGTACTTC
>TRBD2|TRBJ2-7|many|TRBV2
CASSDGTSGYEQYF
TGTGCCAGCAGCGACGGGACTAGCGGGTACGAGCAGTACTTC
>TRBD1|TRBJ2-5|many|TRBV19
CASRQGETQYF
TGTGCCAGTCGACAGGGGGAGACCCAGTACTTC
>NA|TRBJ1-1|NA|TRBV19
CASRGTFF
TGTGCCAGTAGGGGGACTTTCTTT
>TRBD1|TRBJ1-5|many|TRBV6-1
CASRKRTGEYQPQHF
TGTGCCAGCAGAAAGCGGACAGGGGAGTATCAGCCCCAGCATTTT
>TRBD2|TRBJ2-5|few|TRBV30
CASDSGTSQETQYF
TGTGCCTCCGATTCTGGGACTAGCCAAGAGACCCAGTACTTC
>TRBD1|TRBJ1-1|many|TRBV10-1
CASSEIGQGTNTEAFF
TGCGCCAGCAGTGAGATCGGACAGGGAACGAACACTGAAGCTTTCTTT
>NA|TRBJ2-7|few|TRBV12-3/TRBV12-4
CASSRQDYEQYF
TGTGCCAGCAGCCGCCAGGACTACGAGCAGTACTTC
>TRBD1|TRBJ1-1|many|TRBV5-1
CASRLEQGAFNTEAFF
TGCGCCAGCAGATTGGAACAGGGGGCTTTTAACACTGAAGCTTTCTTT
>NA|TRBJ1-5|NA|TRBV12-3/TRBV12-4
CASSRGGKDNQPQHF
TGTGCCAGCAGCCGCGGGGGGAAGGACAATCAGCCCCAGCATTTT
>NA|TRBJ1-6|many|TRBV12-3/TRBV12-4
CASSFALRGYYNSPLHF
TGTGCCAGCAGTTTCGCCCTTAGGGGGTATTATAATTCACCCCTCCACTTT
>NA|TRBJ1-1|many|TRBV11-1
CASSSMPYLGSTEAFF
TGTGCCAGCAGCTCCATGCCCTATCTTGGTAGCACTGAAGCTTTCTTT
>TRBD1|TRBJ1-1|many|TRBV30
CAFVTGVTEAFF
TGTGCCTTCGTTACAGGGGTTACTGAAGCTTTCTTT
>NA|TRBJ2-5|many|TRBV28
CASSHEPQGSKETQYF
TGTGCCAGCAGTCACGAACCTCAGGGGTCCAAAGAGACCCAGTACTTC
>NA|TRBJ2-3|few|TRBV5-1
CASSLDGRGTDTQYF
TGCGCCAGCAGCTTGGATGGAAGGGGCACAGATACGCAGTATTTT
>TRBD1|TRBJ1-2|few|TRBV6-1
CASSVRTGGGYTF
TGTGCCAGCAGTGTCAGAACAGGGGGCGGCTACACCTTC
>NA|TRBJ2-2|many|TRBV4-1
CASSQQENTGELFF
TGCGCCAGCAGCCAACAGGAGAACACCGGGGAGCTGTTTTTT
>TRBD1|TRBJ2-7|many|TRBV6-5
CASTRDRDFYEQYF
TGTGCCAGCACCCGGGACAGGGACTTCTACGAGCAGTACTTC
>TRBD1|TRBJ1-1|many|TRBV6-1
CASRGQGAGNTEAFF
TGTGCCAGCAGGGGACAGGGGGCTGGCAACACTGAAGCTTTCTTT